Following are 13 T cell receptor beta chains from one sample sequenced in a study of regulatory T cells in long-lasting Graves disease (dated by TCRdb to the early 2020s). This specimen's time point label, interpreted: newly diagnosed GD, antithyroid drugs for less than 3 months. For both TCR sequencing and RNA sequencing, RNA was extracted from PBMCs using TRIzol. The method behind the library was multiplex PCR. Sequencing took place on an Illumina HiSeq 4000. TCR beta libraries were built with iRepertoire HTBI primers and Arm-PCR amplification of CDR3 regions. Clones were called with MiXCR by TCRdb after fastp trimmed the public reads at Q25, and only in-frame beta chains were retained. Identical CDR3 protein sequences are pooled into one entry, listed with their most common genes and DNA. The sample profile shows 400,000 to 500,000 distinct CDR3 sequences; about 15% of them were found once. The ten biggest clones cover about 23% of the sample.

In addition, the sample was reused for a study of T cells in Graves' hyperthyroidism and ophthalmopathy.

The sample was peripheral blood mononuclear cells (PBMCs), taken at new diagnosis, from a patient treated with antithyroid drugs. The receptor set was obtained from a woman between 18 and 30 years old with Graves disease. Donor details come from another sample of the same person, matched by shared clones.

This clonotype was seen at least ten times. Here the CDR3 reads CASSLGQGGPETQYF. The CDR3 DNA follows: TGTGCCAGCAGCTTAGGGCAGGGCGGACCAGAGACCCAGTACTTC. J is TRBJ2-5 and V is TRBV7-8; tentatively, D is TRBD1 (5 bases). The CDR3 contains 15 residues. Germline V CDR1 and CDR2: SGHVS, FQNEAQ. The V and J ends lost 1 base and 4 bases respectively, with 13 bases between them.

This clonotype occurred many times. The rearrangement uses TRBV20-1 and TRBJ2-7, with D possibly being TRBD2 (5 bases). Per the germline V gene, CDR1 is DFQATT and CDR2 is SNEGSKA (reference sequence). This CDR3 is 15 amino acids long. Trimming removed 5 bases from V and 1 base from J, with 18 bases in between. DNA for the CDR3: TGCAGTGCTTTCTCCCCCGTGGGCGGGTCCTACGAGCAGTACTTC. Its protein is CSAFSPVGGSYEQYF.

This clonotype has at least ten counts. The genes are TRBV11-2 and TRBJ1-2, with D perhaps matching TRBD1 (6 bases). The germline CDR1 and CDR2 sequences are SGHAT and FQNNGV. Trimming left V 4 bases short and J 4 bases short, with 13 bases between. The CDR3 is 14 residues long. The CDR3 nucleotides are TGTGCCAGCAGCTCAACCGGGACATCCTATGGCTACACCTTC. It is translated as CASSSTGTSYGYTF.

This clonotype was recorded a few times. This chain links TRBV2 with TRBJ1-2; no clear D. The CDR3 covers 12 residues. Trimming removed 3 bases from V and 1 base from J, with 3 bases in between. The germline gives CDR1 SNHLY, CDR2 FYNNEI. The CDR3 DNA reads as TGTGCCAGCAGTGACCATAACTATGGCTACACCTTC. Its translation: CASSDHNYGYTF.

At least ten counts were recorded for this clonotype. The gene calls are TRBV12-3 or TRBV12-4 and TRBJ2-2; TRBD2 might be the D (5 bases). Deletions cut 5 bases from V and 3 bases from J, with 16 bases between. The CDR3 has 16 residues. The CDR3 is CASSPPLGSDTGELFF. The CDR3 DNA reads as TGTGCCAGCAGTCCCCCACTAGGGTCGGACACCGGGGAGCTGTTTTTT.

The chain combines TRBV28 with TRBJ2-7; TRBD2 aligns across 13 bases. Losses at the gene ends were 8 bases for V and 9 bases for J; bases not matched to a gene: 10. Germline CDR1 MDHEN, CDR2 SYDVKM. There are 14 residues in the CDR3. CDR3: CASGGTSGTVGQYF. The CDR3 DNA reads as TGTGCCAGCGGGGGGACTAGCGGGACCGTCGGGCAGTACTTC.

There are a few counts of this clonotype. DNA for the CDR3: TGTGCCACCAGCACACCCGGGACAGGGGACTATGGCTACACCTTC. It specifies CATSTPGTGDYGYTF. The chain employs TRBV15 and TRBJ1-2, with TRBD1 matching over 10 bases. Germline CDR1 LNHNV, CDR2 YYDKDF (reference sequence). This CDR3 has 15 residues. The V and J ends lost 4 bases and 3 bases, in that order; junction bases with no gene match: 5. Supplemented by reference TRBV15 and TRBJ1-2, the full variable domain reads DAMVIQNPRYQVTQFGKPVTLSCSQTLNHNVMYWYQQKSSQAPKLLFHYYDKDFNNEADTPDNFQSRRPNTSFCFLDIRSPGLGDTAMYLCATSTPGTGDYGYTFGSGTRLTVV.

Many counts were recorded for this clonotype. The V call is TRBV13, the J call TRBJ2-5, with 12 bases matching TRBD2. The V gene end was trimmed by 5 bases and the J gene end by 5 bases; junction bases not matched to a gene: 9. Per the germline V gene, CDR1 is PRHDT and CDR2 is FYEKMQ (reference sequence). This CDR3 spans 16 amino acids. As DNA, the CDR3 is TGTGCCAGCAGCCCACGACTAGCGGGAGAGGCGGAGACCCAGTACTTC. This codes for CASSPRLAGEAETQYF.

The rearrangement joins TRBV15 to TRBJ2-3; no clear D. Germline assignment: CDR1 LNHNV and CDR2 YYDKDF (reference sequence). V lost 0 bases, J lost 3 bases, and 7 bases lay in between. The CDR3 runs to 14 residues. The DNA of the CDR3 is TGTGCCACCAGCAGAGATGGGTGGACAGATACGCAGTATTTT. Amino acid sequence: CATSRDGWTDTQYF.

The sample holds many counts of this clonotype. The V gene is TRBV7-3, the J gene TRBJ1-2, with D perhaps matching TRBD1 (6 bases). The CDR3 spans 13 residues. The germline CDR1 and CDR2 sequences are SGHTA and FQGTGA. The germline V and J ends were trimmed by 5 bases and 8 bases, with 15 bases remaining between them. The CDR3 sequence: CASSAKQGGGYTF. DNA for the CDR3: TGTGCCAGCAGCGCCAAACAGGGAGGCGGCTACACCTTC.

The V gene is TRBV5-4, the J gene TRBJ1-2; D remains unclear. This CDR3 contains 14 residues. The germline CDR1 and CDR2 sequences are SGHNT and YYREEE (reference sequence). V lost 6 bases and J 4 bases, leaving 16 bases between the germline ends. The DNA of the CDR3 is TGTGCCAGCACCGATCTCGCGGGAGGCTATGGCTACACCTTC. This codes for CASTDLAGGYGYTF.

This clonotype was picked up many times. The chain joins TRBV24-1 to TRBJ2-1; 9 positions match TRBD1. Germline CDR1 KGHDR, CDR2 SFDVKD. The V segment lost 2 bases and the J segment 2 bases; nucleotides outside the gene matches: 21. CDR3 length: 22 residues. In DNA, the CDR3 is TGTGCCACCAGTGATTCGGCGGCTGCAGGACAGGGGCGAACGGGGCCCTACAATGAGCAGTTCTTC. As protein: CATSDSAAAGQGRTGPYNEQFF.

This clonotype was found many times. V gene TRBV12-3 or TRBV12-4 combines with J gene TRBJ2-7; TRBD2 is a possible D gene (6 bases). This CDR3 is 16 amino acids long. The V gene lost 3 bases and the J gene lost 2 bases, with 17 bases spanning the gap. CDR3 sequence reads: CASSFPSGGVTYEQYF. CDR3 nucleotides: TGTGCCAGCAGTTTCCCCTCAGGCGGGGTAACCTACGAGCAGTACTTC.